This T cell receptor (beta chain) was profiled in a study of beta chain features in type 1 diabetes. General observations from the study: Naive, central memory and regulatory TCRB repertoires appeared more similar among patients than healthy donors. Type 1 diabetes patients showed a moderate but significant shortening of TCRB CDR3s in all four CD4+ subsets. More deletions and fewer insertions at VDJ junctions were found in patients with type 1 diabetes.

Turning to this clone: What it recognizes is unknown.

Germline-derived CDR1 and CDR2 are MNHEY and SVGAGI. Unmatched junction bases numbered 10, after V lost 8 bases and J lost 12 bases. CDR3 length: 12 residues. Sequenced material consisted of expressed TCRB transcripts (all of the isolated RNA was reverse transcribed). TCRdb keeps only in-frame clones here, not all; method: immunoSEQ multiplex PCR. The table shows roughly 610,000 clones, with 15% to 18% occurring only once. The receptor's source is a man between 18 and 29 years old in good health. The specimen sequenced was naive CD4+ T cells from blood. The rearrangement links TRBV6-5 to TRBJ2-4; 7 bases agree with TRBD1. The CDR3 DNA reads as TGTGCCAGCGGTGGATTTAGACAGGGTCAGTACTTC. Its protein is CASGGFRQGQYF.